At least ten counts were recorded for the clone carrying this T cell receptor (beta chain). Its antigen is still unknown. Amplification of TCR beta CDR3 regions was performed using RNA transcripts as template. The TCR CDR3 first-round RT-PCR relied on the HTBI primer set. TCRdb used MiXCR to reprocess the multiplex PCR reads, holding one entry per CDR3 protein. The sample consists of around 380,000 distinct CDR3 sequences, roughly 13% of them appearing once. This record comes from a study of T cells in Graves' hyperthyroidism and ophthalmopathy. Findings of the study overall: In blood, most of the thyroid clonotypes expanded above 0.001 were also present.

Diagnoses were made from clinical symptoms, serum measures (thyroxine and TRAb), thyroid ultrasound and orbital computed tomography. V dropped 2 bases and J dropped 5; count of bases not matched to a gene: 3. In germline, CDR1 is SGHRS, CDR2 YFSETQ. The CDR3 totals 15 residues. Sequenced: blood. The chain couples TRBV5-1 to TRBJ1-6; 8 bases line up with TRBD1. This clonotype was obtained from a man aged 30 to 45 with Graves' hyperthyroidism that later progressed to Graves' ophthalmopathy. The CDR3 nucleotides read TGCGCCAGCAGCTTACAGGGGGATAATAATTCACCCCTCCACTTT. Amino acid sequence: CASSLQGDNNSPLHF.